This passage covers 21 T cell receptor beta chains from one sample sequenced in a study of technical replicates of blood from a handful of donors. Clones were sequenced by immunoSEQ multiplex PCR, and TCRdb holds only the in-frame ones, with some missing. The table lists roughly 66,000 clones, around 88% of them singletons. The specimen sequenced was PBMCs. The origin of the receptors is a human donor in good health. Some clones in this sample may be carry-over from other donors' samples.

The V and J genes are TRBV5-1 and TRBJ2-1, with a tentative D call TRBD2 (5 bases). This CDR3 spans 15 amino acids. Looked up from germline, CDR1 is SGHRS and CDR2 is YFSETQ. V lost 0 bases and J lost 4, with 11 bases in between. Here the CDR3 DNA reads TGCGCCAGCAGCTTGGACGGACTTATGTACAATGAGCAGTTCTTC. Protein product: CASSLDGLMYNEQFF.

The rearrangement uses TRBV5-1 and TRBJ1-2; TRBD1 aligns across 8 bases. J gave up 8 bases and V 4 bases, and 7 bases lay outside the gene matches. CDR3 length: 13 residues. Germline V CDR1 and CDR2: SGHRS, YFSETQ. The CDR3 sequence is CASSAGQVPGYTF. The DNA for the CDR3 is TGCGCCAGCAGCGCGGGACAGGTCCCCGGCTACACCTTC.

This clone has more than one count but fewer than ten. Other nucleotide sequences in the sample specify the same CDR3. V usage is TRBV7-2 and J usage is TRBJ2-7; D is unresolved. This CDR3 spans 13 amino acids. V lost 1 base and J lost 2, with 6 bases in between. Per germline, CDR1 SGHTA and CDR2 FQGNSA. The CDR3 reads CASSLVQAYEQYF. For the CDR3, the DNA is TGTGCCAGCAGCTTAGTTCAGGCCTACGAGCAGTACTTC.

The J gene is TRBJ1-2, the V gene TRBV6-1; 7 bases are shared with TRBD1. Germline assignment: CDR1 MNHNS and CDR2 SASEGT. Trimming cost V 0 bases and J 2 bases; bases outside gene matches: 3. The CDR3 runs to 15 residues. In nucleotides, the CDR3 is TGTGCCAGCAGTGAAGCGAGGGGACAGAACTATGGCTACACCTTC. Encoded protein: CASSEARGQNYGYTF.

The chain is built from TRBV5-1 and TRBJ2-2, with D tentatively TRBD2 (6 bases). With 9 bases removed from V and 1 base from J, the gap between germline ends came to 16 bases. The germline CDR1 and CDR2 sequences are SGHRS and YFSETQ. The CDR3 totals 15 residues. The CDR3 is CATPPEGQNTGELFF. CDR3 in DNA: TGCGCCACCCCACCGGAGGGCCAGAACACCGGGGAGCTGTTTTTT. Looking up the rest from reference TRBV5-1 and TRBJ2-2 gives the full variable domain: KAGVTQTPRYLIKTRGQQVTLSCSPISGHRSVSWYQQTPGQGLQFLFEYFSETQRNKGNFPGRFSGRQFSNSRSEMNVSTLELGDSALYLCATPPEGQNTGELFFGEGSRLTVL.

This clone occurred once. The CDR3 nucleotides are TGTGCCAGCAGCTTAGGACTAGCGGACCTCACCGGGGAGCTGTTTTTT. Encoded protein: CASSLGLADLTGELFF. The J gene is TRBJ2-2, the V gene TRBV7-9; 9 nucleotides line up with TRBD2. Germline lookup yields CDR1 SEHNR and CDR2 FQNEAQ (reference sequence). Trimming removed 1 base from V and 4 bases from J; junction bases left unmatched: 4. The CDR3 length is 16 residues.

This clone was found once. The rearrangement uses TRBV20-1 and TRBJ2-1; D gene uncertain. V was trimmed by 0 bases and J by 6 bases, leaving 3 bases between them. The CDR3 spans 11 residues. From germline, CDR1 is DFQATT and CDR2 SNEGSKA (reference sequence). CDR3 sequence: CSARDSNEQFF. CDR3 nucleotide sequence: TGCAGTGCTAGAGACAGCAATGAGCAGTTCTTC.

The rearrangement uses TRBV11-2 and TRBJ2-7; possible D gene TRBD2, 5 bases. The CDR3 runs to 13 residues. Germline V gives CDR1 SGHAT, CDR2 FQNNGV. V was shortened by 5 bases and J by 2 bases, with 10 bases between the two germline ends. CDR3 sequence reads: CASSADLTYEQYF. The DNA for the CDR3 is TGTGCCAGCAGCGCGGACTTGACCTACGAGCAGTACTTC.

The genes are TRBV6-5 and TRBJ2-7; TRBD1 matches at 7 bases. CDR3 length equals 15 residues. V shed 7 bases, J shed 3 bases, and the junction held 12 bases outside the gene matches. Germline V gene lookup returns CDR1 MNHEY and CDR2 SVGAGI. This CDR3 is CASKQAGTEFYEQYF. The DNA for the CDR3 is TGTGCCAGCAAACAGGCCGGGACAGAGTTCTACGAGCAGTACTTC.

This rearrangement joins TRBV5-1 to TRBJ2-1, with 10 bases identical to TRBD2. V trimming: 4 bases; J trimming: 8 bases; junction bases outside the gene matches: 6. There are 14 residues in the CDR3. Germline loops: CDR1 SGHRS, CDR2 YFSETQ. The CDR3 DNA follows: TGCGCCAGCAGCGCTAGCGGGGGATATGATGAGCAGTTCTTC. The encoded protein is CASSASGGYDEQFF.

J is TRBJ1-6 and V is TRBV2; a weak D match, TRBD1 (5 bases). This CDR3 region has 15 residues. CDR1 SNHLY and CDR2 FYNNEI come from the germline V gene. Deletions cut 1 base from V and 10 bases from J, with 14 bases between. The CDR3 spells CASSEEGRRGSPLHF. CDR3 in DNA: TGTGCCAGCAGTGAAGAGGGGAGGAGGGGATCACCCCTCCACTTT.

The table lists this clone with a few counts. The rearrangement joins TRBV27 to TRBJ1-6; D unresolved. The CDR3 runs 12 residues. The germline V gene encodes CDR1 MNHEY and CDR2 SMNVEV (reference sequence). Trimming removed 8 bases from V and 5 bases from J, with 7 bases in between. The CDR3 reads CASHSHNSPLHF. The CDR3 DNA reads TGTGCCAGCCATTCCCATAATTCACCCCTCCACTTT.

The rearrangement links TRBV27 to TRBJ1-1; D is possibly TRBD1 (5 bases). This CDR3 is built from 11 residues. In germline, CDR1 is MNHEY, CDR2 SMNVEV (reference sequence). Trimming stripped 6 bases from V and 3 bases from J, with 5 bases between. Written as DNA, the CDR3 is TGTGCCAGCAGCAGGGACACTGAAGCTTTCTTT. Translation gives CASSRDTEAFF.

The chain employs TRBV11-3 and TRBJ2-2; the D is unclear. V was cut by 2 bases and J by 1 base, with 8 bases left in between. CDR1 and CDR2 (germline): SGHNT, YENEEA. This CDR3 has 15 residues. The CDR3 reads CASSLIYGNTGELFF. The DNA of the CDR3 is TGTGCCAGCAGCTTAATTTACGGGAACACCGGGGAGCTGTTTTTT.

The gene calls are TRBV6-5 and TRBJ1-2; D unclear. V was trimmed by 0 bases and J by 7 bases, leaving 18 bases between them. Looked up from germline, CDR1 is MNHEY and CDR2 is SVGAGI. The CDR3 covers 16 residues. CDR3 residues: CASSYSNWAGPSGYTF. The DNA for the CDR3 is TGTGCCAGCAGTTACTCAAATTGGGCAGGCCCAAGTGGCTACACCTTC.

The chain joins TRBV9 to TRBJ2-2; TRBD1 matches 7 bases. V was clipped by 3 bases and J by 6 bases; unmatched bases: 11. The CDR3 runs to 16 residues. Germline CDR1 SGDLS, CDR2 YYNGEE. This CDR3 reads CASSGDRASIPGELFF. For the CDR3, the DNA is TGTGCCAGCAGCGGGGACAGAGCCTCGATACCCGGGGAGCTGTTTTTT.

The chain's CDR3 is CASSLGEWGEQYF. CDR3 coding DNA: TGTGCCAGCAGCTTAGGGGAGTGGGGAGAGCAGTACTTC. This chain uses TRBV7-2 with TRBJ2-7; TRBD2 is a possible D gene (5 bases). Germline V CDR1 and CDR2: SGHTA, FQGNSA. The CDR3 runs 13 residues. V was pared by 1 base and J by 7 bases, with 11 bases between.

This sequence joins TRBV7-9 and TRBJ1-3; maybe TRBD1 (5 bases). Trimming stripped 5 bases from V and 0 bases from J, with 17 bases between. Germline V gene lookup returns CDR1 SEHNR and CDR2 FQNEAQ (reference sequence). This CDR3 is built from 17 residues. The CDR3 spells CASSPPPRQSSGNTIYF. The CDR3 DNA reads as TGTGCCAGCAGCCCACCCCCTCGACAGAGCTCTGGAAACACCATATATTTT.

V and J are TRBV5-6 and TRBJ1-4; 7 bases are a match to TRBD1. This CDR3 spans 14 amino acids. Germline loops: CDR1 SGHDT, CDR2 YYEEEE. Trimming took 4 bases from V and 5 from J; bases not matched to a gene: 5. The CDR3 sequence: CASSRQGGNEKLFF. The CDR3 DNA sequence: TGTGCCAGCAGCCGACAGGGAGGAAATGAAAAACTGTTTTTT. The full variable domain, completed using reference TRBV5-6 and TRBJ1-4, is DAGVTQSPTHLIKTRGQQVTLRCSPKSGHDTVSWYQQALGQGPQFIFQYYEEEERQRGNFPDRFSGHQFPNYSSELNVNALLLGDSALYLCASSRQGGNEKLFFGSGTQLSVL.

The chain links TRBV19 to TRBJ2-7; the D is unclear. The CDR3 extends over 13 amino acids. V was shortened by 5 bases and J by 3 bases, with 11 bases between the two germline ends. Per the germline V gene, CDR1 is LNHDA and CDR2 is SQIVND (reference sequence). The CDR3 bases are TGTGCCAGTAGTTTTAGAAGGAGCTACGAGCAGTACTTC. It is translated as CASSFRRSYEQYF.

The V gene is TRBV7-2, the J gene TRBJ1-2, with D unclear. Per the germline V gene, CDR1 is SGHTA and CDR2 is FQGNSA. Trimming took off 6 bases at V and 8 bases at J, with 10 bases between the two ends. This CDR3 comprises 11 residues. Here the CDR3 reads CASSSGSGYTF. The CDR3 DNA is TGTGCCAGCAGTTCGGGATCGGGCTACACCTTC.